These T cell receptor beta chains were read from a single sample in a study of breast tumors, draining lymph nodes, adjacent tissues. MiXCR, applied by TCRdb to the multiplex PCR reads, yields one record per CDR3 protein. Among about 180,000 distinct CDR3 sequences listed, roughly a third were seen once. Input material: axillary lymph node tissue. The receptors shown here come from a female donor with breast cancer. Some clones in this sample may be carry-over from other donors' samples. Each CDR3 is given with its conserved first and last residue. The D gene is left open where the match is weak. Not all rows give a size; the values are once, few, many and, for expanded clones, a class.

CDR3 DNA,CDR3 protein,D gene,J gene,clone size,V gene
TGTGCCAGCAGTTTAAAAGGGGGCGGTCAGCCCCAGCATTTT,CASSLKGGGQPQHF,TRBD1,TRBJ1-5,few,TRBV27
TGTGCCAGCACCCTAGCGGGGGGGTTATACAATGAGCAGTTCTTC,CASTLAGGLYNEQFF,TRBD2,TRBJ2-1,NA,TRBV27
TGTGCCAGCAGCTCCAAGCGGCCAGGGGTTCGCCACGAGCAGTACTTC,CASSSKRPGVRHEQYF,NA,TRBJ2-7,many,TRBV7-8
TGCGCCAGCAGCCACGGTAACAGGGGCGCCTACGAGCAGTACTTC,CASSHGNRGAYEQYF,TRBD1,TRBJ2-7,many,TRBV4-1
TGCGCCAGCAGCGGTCAGGGTGGGGGAGGCCCAGAGACCCAGTACTTC,CASSGQGGGGPETQYF,NA,TRBJ2-5,NA,TRBV4-1
TGTGCCAGCAGCCAAAGACTAGCCGCGAGCACCGGGGAGCTGTTTTTT,CASSQRLAASTGELFF,TRBD2,TRBJ2-2,NA,TRBV7-9
TGTGCCAGCAGCCGACTAGCGGGGGCGACAGATACGCAGTATTTT,CASSRLAGATDTQYF,TRBD2,TRBJ2-3,many,TRBV7-3
TGTGCCACACTAGCGGGAGGTACGCAGTATTTT,CATLAGGTQYF,TRBD2,TRBJ2-3,NA,TRBV10-3
TGCAGTGCTCTATTTGACAATGAGCAGTTCTTC,CSALFDNEQFF,NA,TRBJ2-1,NA,TRBV20-1
TGTGCCAGCAGCGTCGATTCCCTACTAGGGGCCAATGAGCAGTTCTTC,CASSVDSLLGANEQFF,NA,TRBJ2-1,many,TRBV7-6
TGTGCCAGCAGTTCGGACAGGGCGGTTCAGCCCCAGCATTTT,CASSSDRAVQPQHF,TRBD1,TRBJ1-5,many,TRBV2
TGTGCCAGCAGCTTAACGGGTCGGGACTCGGATACGCAGTATTTT,CASSLTGRDSDTQYF,NA,TRBJ2-3,many,TRBV7-3
TGTGCCAGCAGCCTCGGACGGGGGGCGAGCACTGAAGCTTTCTTT,CASSLGRGASTEAFF,NA,TRBJ1-1,NA,TRBV7-3
TGTGCCAGCAGTTACTATGTAGGGACGCCGGAGTGGGATACGCAGTATTTT,CASSYYVGTPEWDTQYF,NA,TRBJ2-3,NA,TRBV6-2/TRBV6-3
TGTGCCAGCAGCCCCAGTCCAGGGACAGGGGTCCCCTTGAACTATGGCTACACCTTC,CASSPSPGTGVPLNYGYTF,TRBD1,TRBJ1-2,NA,TRBV7-3
TGTGCCAGCAGTGAACGCCTATTACCCTACGAGCAGTACTTC,CASSERLLPYEQYF,NA,TRBJ2-7,many,TRBV2
TGTGCCAGCAGCTTAGGCGGAGGGGACTCCTACAATGAGCAGTTCTTC,CASSLGGGDSYNEQFF,NA,TRBJ2-1,many,TRBV7-9
TGTGCCAGCAGCTTCCAGGGGGCTATTGGCACTGAAGCTTTCTTT,CASSFQGAIGTEAFF,TRBD1,TRBJ1-1,NA,TRBV7-9
TGCAGTGCGCCAGGACCTTCTGGAAACACCATATATTTT,CSAPGPSGNTIYF,NA,TRBJ1-3,many,TRBV20-1
TGTGCCAGCAGCCAAGATGATGGGGGAGTCACAGATACGCAGTATTTT,CASSQDDGGVTDTQYF,NA,TRBJ2-3,few,TRBV3-1
TGTGCCAGCAGTCACTCCGGGACTAGTGGCGATGAGCAGTTCTTC,CASSHSGTSGDEQFF,TRBD2,TRBJ2-1,NA,TRBV6-5
TGTGCCAGCGCCACTGCGAGGGGGCCGAACTATGGCTACACCTTC,CASATARGPNYGYTF,TRBD1,TRBJ1-2,few,TRBV28
TGTGCCAGCAGCTCGGACTGGGGCCAAGAGACCCAGTACTTC,CASSSDWGQETQYF,NA,TRBJ2-5,many,TRBV7-2
TGTGCCAGCAGCCAAGATGGGAGGGATCAGCCCCAGCATTTT,CASSQDGRDQPQHF,NA,TRBJ1-5,NA,TRBV4-2
TGTGCCAGCAGCTCTAACACCGGGGAGCTGTTTTTT,CASSSNTGELFF,NA,TRBJ2-2,many,TRBV9
TGTGCCAGCAGCTTAGCGATGGCAGTAAACTATGGCTACCCCTTC,CASSLAMAVNYGYPF,NA,TRBJ1-2,NA,TRBV7-8
TGTGCCACCAGCCCCGACAGGGTTGGCTACACCTTC,CATSPDRVGYTF,TRBD1,TRBJ1-2,NA,TRBV11-2
TGTGCCAGCAGCTTAGCGCGAGTGTTACTAGCGGGGGGTGGGGGCACAGATACGCAGTATTTT,CASSLARVLLAGGGGTDTQYF,TRBD2,TRBJ2-3,many,TRBV7-8
TGTGCCAGCAGCCCACCAGCTAGCGGAAAGTCCTACAATGAGCAGTTCTTC,CASSPPASGKSYNEQFF,TRBD2,TRBJ2-1,many,TRBV11-2
TGTGCCAGCAGCGTAGCGGAGGGCACCGGGGAGCTGTTTTTT,CASSVAEGTGELFF,NA,TRBJ2-2,few,TRBV9
TGCGCCAGCAGCCCACACGAGGGGCAGCCCCAGCATTTT,CASSPHEGQPQHF,NA,TRBJ1-5,many,TRBV4-1
TGTGCCAGCAGTCCATACGGGACTACCGGGGGGGAGAGCACAGATACGCAGTATTTT,CASSPYGTTGGESTDTQYF,TRBD2,TRBJ2-3,NA,TRBV11-3
TGTGCCACCCAACTTGGAGACAGGGGATACGAGCAGTACTTC,CATQLGDRGYEQYF,TRBD1,TRBJ2-7,NA,TRBV10-3
TGTGCCAGCAGCTTCCCAGCAGTCGGGGGGAAAAATGAGCAGTTCTTC,CASSFPAVGGKNEQFF,TRBD2,TRBJ2-1,many,TRBV11-2
TGTGCCACCAGTGATACGAATGGATGGGAGCTGTTTTTT,CATSDTNGWELFF,NA,TRBJ2-2,NA,TRBV24-1
TGCAGTGCTAGAGAACTTCTAGCGGGGTGGGAGACCCAGTACTTC,CSARELLAGWETQYF,TRBD2,TRBJ2-5,NA,TRBV20-1
TGCAGCGTTGTACCCCTGACTTTC,CSVVPLTF,NA,TRBJ2-6,NA,TRBV29-1
TGTGCCAGCAGCTTGATTACAGGGGATCCCCAGCATTTT,CASSLITGDPQHF,TRBD1,TRBJ1-5,many,TRBV7-9
TGTGCCAGCAGTGTAGGGACACGCTTTTTCCGCAATACGCAGTATTTT,CASSVGTRFFRNTQYF,NA,TRBJ2-3,NA,TRBV6-4